The 25 T cell receptor beta chains below come from one sample, sequenced in a study of blood T cell repertoires in COVID-19. Method: immunoSEQ multiplex PCR; TCRdb's copy keeps in-frame clones and lacks some. Here the sample spans about 230,000 clones, about 80% being singletons. Input material: peripheral blood. The source is a woman aged 45-65 years with acute or convalescent COVID-19.

The chain is built from TRBV3-1 (or the pseudogene TRBV3-2) and TRBJ2-7; TRBD2 agrees at 7 bases. This CDR3 spans 16 amino acids. The V gene end was trimmed by 4 bases and the J gene end by 5 bases; junction bases not matched to a gene: 14. Germline lookup yields CDR1 LGHDT and CDR2 YNNKEL (reference sequence). The CDR3 reads CASSPLVTGGGDEQYF. The CDR3 nucleotides read TGTGCCAGCAGCCCCCTCGTCACGGGAGGCGGCGACGAGCAGTACTTC.

The V gene is TRBV4-1, the J gene TRBJ2-3; 7 nucleotides match TRBD1. CDR1 is MGHRA, CDR2 YSYEKL, per germline. V trimming: 2 bases; J trimming: 4 bases; junction bases outside the gene matches: 6. The CDR3 loop spans 15 amino acids. The CDR3 spells CASSQTDRVSDTQYF. The CDR3 region has the DNA TGCGCCAGCAGCCAAACTGACAGGGTTTCAGATACGCAGTATTTT.

V is TRBV3-1 (or the pseudogene TRBV3-2) and J is TRBJ1-2; perhaps TRBD1 as D (6 bases). Germline V gives CDR1 LGHDT, CDR2 YNNKEL (reference sequence). Trimming removed 0 bases from V and 7 bases from J, with 12 bases in between. The CDR3 spans 14 residues. The CDR3 spells CASSQDQNRAGYTF. The CDR3 DNA follows: TGTGCCAGCAGCCAAGACCAAAACAGGGCTGGCTACACCTTC.

J is TRBJ1-5 and V is TRBV28; D unclear. The CDR3 loop spans 12 amino acids. CDR1 MDHEN and CDR2 SYDVKM come from the germline V gene. V was trimmed by 7 bases and J by 7 bases, leaving 11 bases between them. DNA for the CDR3: TGTGCCAGCAAAATCGGTAGCCAGCCCCAGCATTTT. It is translated as CASKIGSQPQHF.

The sample holds a few counts of this clone. This chain uses TRBV2 with TRBJ2-5, with 14 positions matching TRBD2. The ends lost 4 bases at V and 5 bases at J; junction bases unmatched: 9. In germline, CDR1 is SNHLY, CDR2 FYNNEI. The CDR3 is made up of 17 amino acids. CDR3 in amino acids: CASSGGLAGVLGETQYF. As DNA, the CDR3 is TGTGCCAGCAGTGGGGGACTAGCGGGAGTTCTCGGGGAGACCCAGTACTTC. Variable domain in full (rest from reference TRBV2 and TRBJ2-5): EPEVTQTPSHQVTQMGQEVILRCVPISNHLYFYWYRQILGQKVEFLVSFYNNEISEKSEIFDDQFSVERPDGSNFTLKIRSTKLEDSAMYFCASSGGLAGVLGETQYFGPGTRLLVL.

This clone has just one count. The chain has TRBV10-3 and TRBJ2-1, with 8 bases aligning to TRBD2. The CDR3 contains 20 residues. CDR1 and CDR2 from the germline V gene are ENHRY and SYGVKD. With 6 bases clipped from V and 0 bases from J, the junction kept 19 bases outside the gene matches. The CDR3 coding sequence is TGTGCCATCAGCGAACCCCTTGGAGTAGCGGGGAGGCACTCCTACAATGAGCAGTTCTTC. Translating gives CAISEPLGVAGRHSYNEQFF.

This CDR3 reads CASSPRVGGGYTF. CDR3 nucleotides: TGTGCCAGCAGCCCCCGGGTAGGAGGGGGCTACACCTTC. The chain joins TRBV7-8 to TRBJ1-2; D is uncertain. V shed 5 bases and J shed 8 bases, with 15 bases lying between them. Germline V gives CDR1 SGHVS, CDR2 FQNEAQ. The CDR3 length is 13 residues.

This clone was counted between two and nine times. This sequence joins TRBV28 and TRBJ1-6; TRBD1 agrees at 8 bases. The CDR3 length is 12 residues. The V gene end was trimmed by 7 bases and the J gene end by 10 bases; junction bases not matched to a gene: 3. CDR1 and CDR2 from the germline V gene are MDHEN and SYDVKM. The DNA of the CDR3 is TGTGCCAGCACGACAGGGGTATCACCCCTCCACTTT. Protein: CASTTGVSPLHF.

The rearrangement uses TRBV6-5 and TRBJ1-1; D is perhaps TRBD1 (5 bases). Trimming shortened V by 6 bases and J by 4 bases, and 15 bases separated the two germline ends. There are 14 residues in the CDR3. Germline-derived CDR1 and CDR2 are MNHEY and SVGAGI. CDR3 loop: CASRVGRGSTEAFF. CDR3 DNA sequence: TGTGCCAGCAGGGTAGGTCGGGGGAGCACTGAAGCTTTCTTT.

V and J are TRBV9 and TRBJ2-2, with 12 bases that match TRBD2. This CDR3 region has 17 residues. Germline V gene lookup returns CDR1 SGDLS and CDR2 YYNGEE. In DNA form, the CDR3 reads TGTGCAGCAGCTATACGAAGACTAGCGGGGGACACCGGGGAGCTGTTTTTT. It encodes CAAAIRRLAGDTGELFF.

The chain employs TRBV15 and TRBJ2-7, with TRBD1 matching 10 bases. After removal of 8 bases from V and 4 bases from J, the junction contained 11 bases not matched to a gene. The CDR3 extends over 15 amino acids. The germline gives CDR1 LNHNV, CDR2 YYDKDF (reference sequence). The chain's CDR3 is CATGEAGTGEYEQYF. CDR3 bases: TGTGCCACCGGGGAGGCCGGGACAGGGGAATACGAGCAGTACTTC.

This CDR3 reads CASSPGTGLGYGYTF. The DNA for the CDR3 is TGTGCCAGCAGTCCGGGGACAGGGCTCGGCTATGGCTACACCTTC. The chain recombines TRBV27 with TRBJ1-2, with TRBD1 matching over 9 bases. CDR3 length: 15 residues. The germline CDR1 and CDR2 sequences are MNHEY and SMNVEV (reference sequence). V shed 5 bases, J shed 4 bases, and the junction held 8 bases outside the gene matches.

J is TRBJ1-5 and V is TRBV12-3 or TRBV12-4; tentatively, D is TRBD1 (6 bases). The CDR3 runs to 13 residues. The V end lost 6 bases, the J end lost 2 bases, and 8 bases lay between the germline ends. The CDR3 here is CASRRTGNQPQHF. The CDR3 DNA follows: TGTGCCAGCAGAAGGACAGGCAATCAGCCCCAGCATTTT.

The rearrangement uses TRBV24-1 and TRBJ2-2; 8 nucleotides agree with TRBD1. CDR3 size: 16 residues. From germline, CDR1 is KGHDR and CDR2 SFDVKD. Trimming at V came to 4 bases and at J to 5 bases, leaving 8 bases not matched to a gene. CDR3 bases: TGTGCCACCAGTGACCCCGGGACAGGCCAGACCGGGGAGCTGTTTTTT. The encoded protein is CATSDPGTGQTGELFF.

This chain joins TRBV27 and TRBJ2-4, with D possibly matching TRBD1 (5 bases). The germline CDR1 and CDR2 sequences are MNHEY and SMNVEV (reference sequence). V lost 5 bases, J lost 1 base, and 12 bases lay in between. This CDR3 region has 15 residues. The CDR3 spells CASSGQGRAKNIQYF. CDR3 sequence (DNA): TGTGCCAGCAGTGGACAAGGGCGTGCCAAAAACATTCAGTACTTC.

The chain is built from TRBV7-2 and TRBJ1-4; the match to TRBD1 covers 7 bases. The CDR3 loop spans 15 amino acids. Per the germline V gene, CDR1 is SGHTA and CDR2 is FQGNSA. V was pared by 5 bases and J by 5 bases, with 8 bases of the junction left unmatched. In DNA form, the CDR3 reads TGTGCCAGCAGCACCCCACAGGGGCTAAATGAAAAACTGTTTTTT. Amino acids: CASSTPQGLNEKLFF.

The chain uses TRBV4-1 and TRBJ2-4; D might be TRBD1 (6 bases). V was cut by 0 bases and J by 0 bases, with 12 bases left in between. Germline CDR1 reads MGHRA; CDR2 reads YSYEKL. CDR3 length: 17 amino acids. CDR3: CASSQDGQSLAKNIQYF. CDR3 nucleotides: TGCGCCAGCAGCCAAGATGGACAGAGTCTAGCCAAAAACATTCAGTACTTC.

The table lists this clone with a count of one. This chain uses TRBV30 with TRBJ1-5; 7 bases align to TRBD1. From germline, CDR1 is GTSNPN and CDR2 SVGIG (reference sequence). The CDR3 consists of 14 residues. The V gene end was trimmed by 3 bases and the J gene end by 3 bases; junction bases not matched to a gene: 5. The CDR3 loop is CAWRQDRTNQPQHF. For the CDR3, the DNA is TGTGCCTGGAGACAGGACAGGACCAATCAGCCCCAGCATTTT.

The chain combines TRBV2 with TRBJ1-1; TRBD1 aligns across 10 bases. The CDR3 is 13 amino acids. Germline V CDR1 and CDR2: SNHLY, FYNNEI. Losses at the gene ends were 6 bases for V and 4 bases for J; bases not matched to a gene: 2. CDR3 sequence reads: CASRGDRGTEAFF. As DNA, the CDR3 is TGTGCCAGCAGGGGGGACAGGGGCACTGAAGCTTTCTTT.

The chain employs TRBV5-6 and TRBJ1-2, with 7 bases lining up with TRBD1. V lost 3 bases and J lost 2; bases outside the gene matches: 10. Germline CDR1 SGHDT, CDR2 YYEEEE. The CDR3 is made up of 16 amino acids. CDR3: CASSSTRRGQNYGYTF. The CDR3 nucleotides read TGTGCCAGCAGCTCCACGCGGAGGGGGCAGAACTATGGCTACACCTTC.

This clone was observed at least ten times. V is TRBV5-4 and J is TRBJ2-2; TRBD1 matches at 8 bases. The CDR3 contains 14 residues. V dropped 4 bases and J dropped 5; count of bases not matched to a gene: 4. Germline assignment: CDR1 SGHNT and CDR2 YYREEE (reference sequence). CDR3 bases: TGTGCCAGCAGCGCAGGGGGCGAGACCGGGGAGCTGTTTTTT. Protein product: CASSAGGETGELFF.

This clone is a singleton in its sample. This chain joins TRBV25-1 and TRBJ2-1; 12 nucleotides agree with TRBD2. The CDR3 spans 14 residues. J lost 4 bases, V lost 6 bases, and 1 base had no gene match. The germline V gene encodes CDR1 MGHDK and CDR2 SYGVNS. This chain's CDR3 is CASRLAGGYNEQFF. The DNA for the CDR3 is TGTGCCAGCAGACTAGCGGGAGGATACAATGAGCAGTTCTTC.

The chain joins TRBV5-6 to TRBJ1-2; D is unresolved. Germline lookup yields CDR1 SGHDT and CDR2 YYEEEE. Trimming removed 0 bases from V and 4 bases from J, with 13 bases in between. The CDR3 totals 15 residues. Here the CDR3 reads CASSLGWEGPYGYTF. In nucleotides, the CDR3 is TGTGCCAGCAGCTTGGGCTGGGAGGGCCCCTATGGCTACACCTTC. Complete variable domain (other parts from reference TRBV5-6 and TRBJ1-2): DAGVTQSPTHLIKTRGQQVTLRCSPKSGHDTVSWYQQALGQGPQFIFQYYEEEERQRGNFPDRFSGHQFPNYSSELNVNALLLGDSALYLCASSLGWEGPYGYTFGSGTRLTVV.

The chain employs TRBV28 and TRBJ2-7, with 8 positions matching TRBD2. Germline trimming cut 6 bases from V and 7 bases from J; bases unmatched to any gene: 23. This CDR3 is 18 amino acids long. Germline CDR1 and CDR2: MDHEN and SYDVKM. CDR3 residues: CASSQPYFTGTSLGEQYF. In DNA, the CDR3 is TGTGCCAGCAGCCAACCCTATTTTACAGGGACTAGTTTAGGGGAGCAGTACTTC.

V and J are TRBV5-6 and TRBJ2-7; the D is unclear. The V end was cut by 1 base, the J end by 6 bases, with 8 bases between. Germline V lookup: CDR1 SGHDT, CDR2 YYEEEE. The CDR3 spans 12 residues. In nucleotides, the CDR3 is TGTGCCAGCAGCTTGCTTCGGTCCGAGCAGTACTTC. It is translated as CASSLLRSEQYF. The full variable domain, with the rest looked up from reference TRBV5-6 and TRBJ2-7, is DAGVTQSPTHLIKTRGQQVTLRCSPKSGHDTVSWYQQALGQGPQFIFQYYEEEERQRGNFPDRFSGHQFPNYSSELNVNALLLGDSALYLCASSLLRSEQYFGPGTRLTVT.